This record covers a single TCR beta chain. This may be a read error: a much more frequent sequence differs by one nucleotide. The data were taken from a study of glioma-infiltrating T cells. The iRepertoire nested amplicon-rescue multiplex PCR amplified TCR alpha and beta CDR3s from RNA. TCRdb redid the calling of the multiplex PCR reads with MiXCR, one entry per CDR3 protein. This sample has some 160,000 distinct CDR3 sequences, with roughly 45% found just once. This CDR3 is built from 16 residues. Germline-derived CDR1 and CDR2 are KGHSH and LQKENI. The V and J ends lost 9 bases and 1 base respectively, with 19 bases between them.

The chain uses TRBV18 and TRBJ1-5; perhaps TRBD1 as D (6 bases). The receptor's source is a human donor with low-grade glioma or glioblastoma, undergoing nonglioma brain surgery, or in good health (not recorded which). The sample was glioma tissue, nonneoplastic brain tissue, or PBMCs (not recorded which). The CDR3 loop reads CARSGQGGQSNQPQHF. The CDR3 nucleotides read TGTGCCAGATCGGGACAAGGAGGACAGAGCAATCAGCCCCAGCATTTT.